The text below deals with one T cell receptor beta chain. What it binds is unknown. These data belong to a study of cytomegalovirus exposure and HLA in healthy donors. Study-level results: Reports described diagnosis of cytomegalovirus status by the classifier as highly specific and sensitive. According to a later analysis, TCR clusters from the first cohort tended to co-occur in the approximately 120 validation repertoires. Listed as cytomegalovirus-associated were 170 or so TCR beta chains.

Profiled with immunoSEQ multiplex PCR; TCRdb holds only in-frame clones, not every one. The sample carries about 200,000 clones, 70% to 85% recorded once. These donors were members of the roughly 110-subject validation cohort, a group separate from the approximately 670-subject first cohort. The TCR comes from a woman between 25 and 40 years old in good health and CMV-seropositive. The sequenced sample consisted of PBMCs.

CDR3 in DNA: TGCAGCGTCTACTACGGAAACACCATATATTTT. It encodes CSVYYGNTIYF. The chain has TRBV29-1 and TRBJ1-3, with no clear D. Between the trimmed V and J ends, which lost 6 bases and 4 bases, there was a span of 7 bases. CDR1 and CDR2 (germline): SQVTM, ANQGSEA. The CDR3 contains 11 residues.